The 20 T cell receptor beta chains below come from one sample, sequenced in a study of blood T cell repertoires in COVID-19. Profiled with immunoSEQ multiplex PCR; TCRdb holds only in-frame clones, not every one. This table holds fewer than 200,000 clones, about four fifths found once. Sample: peripheral blood. These receptors came from a man in his forties who had recovered from COVID-19.

This clone was recorded only once. The chain recombines TRBV18 with TRBJ2-7, with 8 bases identical to TRBD2. The CDR3 extends over 16 amino acids. The J segment lost 3 bases and the V segment lost 3 bases, leaving 10 bases of the junction unmatched. Germline V gene lookup returns CDR1 KGHSH and CDR2 LQKENI. CDR3 sequence: CASSPDLSGIIYEQYF. The CDR3 DNA follows: TGTGCCAGCTCACCCGACCTTAGCGGGATTATCTACGAGCAGTACTTC.

This clone was found once. The chain carries TRBV28 and TRBJ2-5, with D possibly TRBD2 on 6 matching bases. Germline CDR1 reads MDHEN; CDR2 reads SYDVKM. Trimming pared 3 bases from V and 3 bases from J, leaving 8 bases between. There are 13 residues in the CDR3. This CDR3 is CASSLWGEETQYF. The CDR3 region has the DNA TGTGCCAGCAGTTTGTGGGGGGAAGAGACCCAGTACTTC.

V is TRBV6-5 and J is TRBJ2-4, with D tentatively TRBD2 (6 bases). This CDR3 spans 13 amino acids. CDR1 is MNHEY and CDR2 is SVGAGI in the germline V gene. The germline V and J ends were trimmed by 5 bases and 3 bases, with 8 bases remaining between them. The CDR3 loop reads CASSTTSKNIQYF. CDR3 bases: TGTGCCAGCAGTACGACTAGCAAAAACATTCAGTACTTC.

The J gene is TRBJ1-4, the V gene TRBV6-5; the match to TRBD1 covers 9 bases. The CDR3 runs 15 residues. V dropped 0 bases and J dropped 7; count of bases not matched to a gene: 3. Germline loops: CDR1 MNHEY, CDR2 SVGAGI. The CDR3 spells CASSYSTGGSEKLFF. The CDR3 bases are TGTGCCAGCAGTTACTCGACAGGGGGAAGTGAAAAACTGTTTTTT.

The rearrangement joins TRBV5-6 to TRBJ2-7, with TRBD1 identical over 7 bases. Unmatched junction bases numbered 7, after V lost 1 base and J lost 6 bases. Germline lookup yields CDR1 SGHDT and CDR2 YYEEEE. This CDR3 is 14 amino acids long. For the CDR3, the DNA is TGTGCCAGCAGCTTGTGGGGACAGACAAGCGAGCAGTACTTC. Its translation is CASSLWGQTSEQYF.

This clone was observed once. CDR3 in DNA: TGTGCCAGCAGCACAGGGATAAATAATTCACCCCTCCACTTT. This translates into CASSTGINNSPLHF. The V call is TRBV13, the J call TRBJ1-6, with D possibly matching TRBD1 (6 bases). CDR3 length equals 14 residues. Trimming shortened V by 5 bases and J by 5 bases, and 10 bases separated the two germline ends. Germline CDR1 reads PRHDT; CDR2 reads FYEKMQ (reference sequence).

The chain carries TRBV7-8 and TRBJ1-1; 8 positions agree with TRBD1. V lost 2 bases to trimming and J lost 3 bases; unmatched junction nucleotides: 2. This CDR3 is 14 amino acids long. Germline CDR1 reads SGHVS; CDR2 reads FQNEAQ. The DNA for the CDR3 is TGTGCCAGCAGCTTAAGGACAGGGCACACTGAAGCTTTCTTT. Protein product: CASSLRTGHTEAFF.

The V gene is TRBV19, the J gene TRBJ1-5; D possibly corresponds to TRBD1 (6 bases). V lost 7 bases to trimming and J lost 6 bases, with 19 bases between them. Looked up from germline, CDR1 is LNHDA and CDR2 is SQIVND (reference sequence). The CDR3 loop spans 15 amino acids. CDR3 amino acids: CASKTGWGTSQPQHF. Written as DNA, the CDR3 is TGTGCCAGTAAAACAGGGTGGGGGACAAGTCAGCCCCAGCATTTT.

J is TRBJ1-4 and V is TRBV4-2; TRBD1 is a possible D gene (6 bases). Trimming removed 0 bases from V and 8 bases from J, with 13 bases in between. The CDR3 is 15 residues long. Germline assignment: CDR1 LGHNA and CDR2 YNFKEQ. CDR3 in DNA: TGTGCCAGCAGCCAAGATGGGGGCGAGGCCGAAAAACTGTTTTTT. As protein: CASSQDGGEAEKLFF.

This clone was seen more than once but under ten times. V is TRBV4-2 and J is TRBJ1-6, with TRBD1 as a possible D gene (5 bases). Looked up from germline, CDR1 is LGHNA and CDR2 is YNFKEQ. Trimming removed 4 bases from V and 7 bases from J, with 11 bases in between. This CDR3 contains 14 residues. The CDR3 spells CASSPQGRNSPLHF. The CDR3 nucleotides read TGTGCCAGCAGCCCCCAGGGCAGAAATTCACCCCTCCACTTT.

The chain combines TRBV2 with TRBJ2-1; 10 positions agree with TRBD1. V trimming: 11 bases; J trimming: 4 bases; junction bases outside the gene matches: 5. Germline V CDR1 and CDR2: SNHLY, FYNNEI. This CDR3 is 13 amino acids long. The CDR3: CAVPGQGYNEQFF. CDR3 sequence (DNA): TGTGCCGTCCCGGGACAGGGGTACAATGAGCAGTTCTTC. The variable domain in full, completed from reference TRBV2 and TRBJ2-1, reads EPEVTQTPSHQVTQMGQEVILRCVPISNHLYFYWYRQILGQKVEFLVSFYNNEISEKSEIFDDQFSVERPDGSNFTLKIRSTKLEDSAMYFCAVPGQGYNEQFFGPGTRLTVL.

This chain links TRBV5-8 with TRBJ2-1; D unclear. Germline V gene data show CDR1 as SGHTS and CDR2 as YDEGEE. V shed 3 bases and J shed 10 bases, with 14 bases lying between them. The CDR3 covers 13 residues. CDR3 protein: CASSYVARPEQFF. The CDR3 DNA follows: TGTGCCAGCAGCTACGTTGCCAGGCCAGAGCAGTTCTTC.

The chain joins TRBV18 to TRBJ1-2; 10 bases map to TRBD1. V trimming: 6 bases; J trimming: 6 bases; junction bases outside the gene matches: 7. This CDR3 comprises 14 residues. Germline V gives CDR1 KGHSH, CDR2 LQKENI. The CDR3 reads CASSRGQGFDGYTF. The CDR3 DNA reads as TGTGCCAGCTCCCGGGGACAGGGGTTCGATGGCTACACCTTC.

In its sample, this clone was seen a few times. The V and J genes are TRBV4-2 and TRBJ1-1; D ambiguous. V was cut by 0 bases and J by 0 bases, with 11 bases left in between. CDR3 size: 16 residues. CDR1 LGHNA and CDR2 YNFKEQ come from the germline V gene. DNA for the CDR3: TGTGCCAGCAGCCAAGAAATTGTCCCCATGAACACTGAAGCTTTCTTT. Translated: CASSQEIVPMNTEAFF.

The chain joins TRBV15 to TRBJ1-1, with 9 bases matching TRBD1. J was trimmed by 3 bases and V by 4 bases; bases with no gene match: 6. Germline values: CDR1 LNHNV, CDR2 YYDKDF (reference sequence). CDR3 size: 15 residues. The CDR3 DNA reads TGTGCCACCAGCACCGGGACAGGGACCCACACTGAAGCTTTCTTT. It is translated as CATSTGTGTHTEAFF.

The rearrangement joins TRBV7-2 to TRBJ2-1; TRBD2 agrees at 14 bases. The CDR3 has 19 residues. Germline V gene lookup returns CDR1 SGHTA and CDR2 FQGNSA. J was trimmed by 3 bases and V by 2 bases; bases with no gene match: 9. Here the CDR3 reads CASSLRTSGRSFYYNEQFF. The CDR3 region has the DNA TGTGCCAGCAGCTTACGGACTAGCGGGAGGAGTTTCTACTACAATGAGCAGTTCTTC.

The genes are TRBV6-2 or TRBV6-3 and TRBJ2-7, with TRBD1 identical over 12 bases. This CDR3 has 15 residues. CDR1 and CDR2 (germline): MNHEY, SVGEGT. The trim removed 5 bases at V and 2 bases at J, leaving 4 bases unmatched. CDR3 region: CASSNRDRGPYEQYF. The CDR3 region has the DNA TGTGCCAGCAGTAACCGGGACAGGGGGCCCTACGAGCAGTACTTC.

This chain joins TRBV11-3 and TRBJ2-2; 13 bases are a match to TRBD2. The CDR3 has 15 residues. Germline V gene data show CDR1 as SGHNT and CDR2 as YENEEA. The ends lost 5 bases at V and 7 bases at J; junction bases unmatched: 4. The CDR3 loop is CASSRTSGSVGELFF. The CDR3, as DNA: TGTGCCAGCAGCCGGACTAGCGGGAGTGTCGGGGAGCTGTTTTTT.

Only one count was recorded for this clone. This chain joins TRBV5-1 and TRBJ2-5; 11 positions match TRBD2. The CDR3 spans 16 residues. The ends lost 4 bases at V and 7 bases at J; junction bases unmatched: 12. Per germline, CDR1 SGHRS and CDR2 YFSETQ. The CDR3 protein is CASSAGLAEGRGTQYF. The DNA for the CDR3 is TGCGCCAGCAGCGCGGGACTAGCGGAGGGTCGGGGGACCCAGTACTTC.

In regard to this clone: Other nucleotide sequences in the sample specify the same CDR3. The rearrangement uses TRBV6-1 and TRBJ2-7; D remains unclear. CDR3 size: 13 residues. The V gene lost 2 bases and the J gene lost 1 base, with 6 bases spanning the gap. The germline V gene encodes CDR1 MNHNS and CDR2 SASEGT. Here the CDR3 DNA reads TGTGCCAGCAGTGAATCGGGTTCCTACGAGCAGTACTTC. The encoded protein is CASSESGSYEQYF.